The TCR beta chain under discussion was sequenced for a study of blood T cell repertoires in COVID-19. Study-wide background: Sites across the United States, Italy and Spain contributed samples from acute and convalescent COVID-19. Sources were T cells, B-cell-depleted T cells, or PBMCs; the material itself was cDNA or gDNA.

The CDR3 totals 12 residues. V shed 4 bases and J shed 10 bases, with 11 bases lying between them. Per the germline V gene, CDR1 is SGHTA and CDR2 is FQGNSA. Per the original data handling: Amplified reference gene primers provided the basis for estimating nucleated cell counts. The protocol was immunoSEQ multiplex PCR, while the TCRdb copy is restricted to in-frame clones and leaves out a portion. That table gives V, J and clone size, and the DNA gave D and trimming. In the table there are 200,000 to 250,000 clones, roughly 78% of which are singletons. This sequence originates from a middle-aged woman with acute or convalescent COVID-19. The V call is TRBV7-2, the J call TRBJ2-1; TRBD1 is a possible D gene (6 bases). Source material: peripheral blood. CDR3 amino acids: CASSSQGLEQFF. CDR3 sequence (DNA): TGTGCCAGCAGCTCTCAGGGGTTGGAGCAGTTCTTC.